Presented here are 3 T cell receptor beta chains from one specimen sequenced in a study of shared clonotypes between healthy human individuals. TCRdb keeps only in-frame clones here, not all; method: immunoSEQ multiplex PCR. The table has a few million clones, under 95% seen once; the top ten hold around 0.4%. Sequencing was carried out using naive CD4+ T cells from PBMCs. The subset here: CD45RA+ positively selected. Receptors were obtained from a man between 18 and 35 years old in good health. Some clones in this sample may be carry-over from other donors' samples.

The table lists this clone with a count of one. The chain uses TRBV7-6 and TRBJ2-3; TRBD2 matches at 10 bases. The J segment lost 4 bases and the V segment lost 5 bases, leaving 9 bases of the junction unmatched. The CDR3 is 16 residues long. Germline V gene sequence: CDR1 SGHVS, CDR2 FNYEAQ. CDR3 in amino acids: CASSKGSSGSSDTQYF. The CDR3 nucleotides are TGTGCCAGCAGCAAAGGATCTAGCGGGAGCTCAGATACGCAGTATTTT.

As concerns this clone: The sample carries other DNA sequences with the same CDR3. In nucleotides, the CDR3 is TGTGCCAGCAGCACAGGGGGCCGGGAGACCCAGTACTTC. Protein product: CASSTGGRETQYF. The chain has TRBV28 and TRBJ2-5; 9 positions agree with TRBD1. The CDR3 is 13 residues long. Germline V lookup: CDR1 MDHEN, CDR2 SYDVKM. Trimming removed 6 bases from V and 5 bases from J; junction bases left unmatched: 4.

The chain uses TRBV13 and TRBJ2-3; TRBD2 is a possible D gene (6 bases). V was clipped by 2 bases and J by 2 bases, with 17 bases between them. Germline V gene lookup returns CDR1 PRHDT and CDR2 FYEKMQ (reference sequence). The CDR3 sequence is 17 residues long. For the CDR3, the DNA is TGTGCCAGCAGCTTATTATCTCGGAGGGAGTCCACAGATACGCAGTATTTT. Its protein is CASSLLSRRESTDTQYF.